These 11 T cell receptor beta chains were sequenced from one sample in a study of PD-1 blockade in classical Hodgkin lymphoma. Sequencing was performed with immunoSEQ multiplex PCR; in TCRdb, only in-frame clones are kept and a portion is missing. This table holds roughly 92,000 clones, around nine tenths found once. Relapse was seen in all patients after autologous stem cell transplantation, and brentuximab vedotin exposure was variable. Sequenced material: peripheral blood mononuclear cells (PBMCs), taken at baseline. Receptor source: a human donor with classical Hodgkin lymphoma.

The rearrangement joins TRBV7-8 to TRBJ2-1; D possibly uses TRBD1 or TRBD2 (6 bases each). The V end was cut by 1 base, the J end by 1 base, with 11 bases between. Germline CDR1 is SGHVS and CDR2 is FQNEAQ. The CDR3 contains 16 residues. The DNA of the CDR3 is TGTGCCAGCAGCTTAGGGAGGGGGATTTCCTACAATGAGCAGTTCTTC. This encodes CASSLGRGISYNEQFF.

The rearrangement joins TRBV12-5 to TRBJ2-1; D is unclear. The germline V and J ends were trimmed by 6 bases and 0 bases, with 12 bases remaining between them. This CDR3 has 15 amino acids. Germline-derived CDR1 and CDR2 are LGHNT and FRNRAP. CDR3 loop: CASGIGESSYNEQFF. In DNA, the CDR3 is TGTGCTAGTGGGATAGGTGAAAGCTCCTACAATGAGCAGTTCTTC.

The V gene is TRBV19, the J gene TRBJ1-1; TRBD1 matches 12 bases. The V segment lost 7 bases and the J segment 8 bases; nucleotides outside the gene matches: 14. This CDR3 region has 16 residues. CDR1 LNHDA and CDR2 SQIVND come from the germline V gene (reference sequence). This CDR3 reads CASKSGTGGVSTEAFF. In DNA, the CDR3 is TGTGCCAGTAAGTCGGGGACAGGGGGCGTAAGTACCGAAGCTTTCTTT.

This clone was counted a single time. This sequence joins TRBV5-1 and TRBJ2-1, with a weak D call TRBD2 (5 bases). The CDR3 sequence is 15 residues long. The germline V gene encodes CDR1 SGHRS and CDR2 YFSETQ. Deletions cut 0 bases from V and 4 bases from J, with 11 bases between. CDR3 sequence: CASSLGWSGYNEQFF. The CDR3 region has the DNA TGCGCCAGCAGCTTGGGGTGGTCGGGGTACAATGAGCAGTTCTTC.

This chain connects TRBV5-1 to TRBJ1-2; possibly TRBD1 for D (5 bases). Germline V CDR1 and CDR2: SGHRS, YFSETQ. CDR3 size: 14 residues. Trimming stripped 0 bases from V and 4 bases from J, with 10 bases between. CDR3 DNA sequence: TGCGCCAGCAGCTTGGAGGGACGGGCCTATGGCTACACCTTC. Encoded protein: CASSLEGRAYGYTF.

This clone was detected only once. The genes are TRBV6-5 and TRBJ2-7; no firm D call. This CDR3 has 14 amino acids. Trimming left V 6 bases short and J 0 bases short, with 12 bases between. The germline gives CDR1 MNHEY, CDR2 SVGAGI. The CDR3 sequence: CASRYQATSYEQYF. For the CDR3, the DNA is TGTGCCAGCAGGTATCAGGCCACCTCCTACGAGCAGTACTTC.

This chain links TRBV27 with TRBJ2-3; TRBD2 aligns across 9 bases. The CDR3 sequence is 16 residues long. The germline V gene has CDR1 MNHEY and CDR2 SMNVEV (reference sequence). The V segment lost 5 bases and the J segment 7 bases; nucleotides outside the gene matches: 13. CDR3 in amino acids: CASSPGREGLGNTQYF. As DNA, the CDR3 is TGTGCCAGCAGTCCGGGGCGGGAGGGCCTAGGAAATACGCAGTATTTT.

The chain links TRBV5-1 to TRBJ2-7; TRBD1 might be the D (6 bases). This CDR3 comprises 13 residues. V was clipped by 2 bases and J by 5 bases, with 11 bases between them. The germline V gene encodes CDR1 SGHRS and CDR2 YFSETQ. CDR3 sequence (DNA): TGCGCCAGCAGCTTAGGTCAGGGGAACGAGCAGTACTTC. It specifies CASSLGQGNEQYF.

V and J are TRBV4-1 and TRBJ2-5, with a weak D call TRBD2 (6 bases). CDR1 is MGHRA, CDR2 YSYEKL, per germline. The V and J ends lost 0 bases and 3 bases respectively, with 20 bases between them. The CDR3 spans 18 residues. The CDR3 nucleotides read TGCGCCAGCAGCCAAGACGTAGGGCGGGGCGCAGTCAAAGAGACCCAGTACTTC. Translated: CASSQDVGRGAVKETQYF.

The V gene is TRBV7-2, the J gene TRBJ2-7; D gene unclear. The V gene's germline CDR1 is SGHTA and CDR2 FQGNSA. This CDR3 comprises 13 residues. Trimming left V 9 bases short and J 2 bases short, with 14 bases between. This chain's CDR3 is CASMRRAAYEQYF. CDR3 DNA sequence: TGTGCCAGTATGCGACGGGCAGCCTACGAGCAGTACTTC.

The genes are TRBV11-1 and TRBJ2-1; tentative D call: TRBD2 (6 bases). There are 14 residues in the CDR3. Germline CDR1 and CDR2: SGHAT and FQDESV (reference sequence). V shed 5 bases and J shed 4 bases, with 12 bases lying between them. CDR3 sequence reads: CASSRLENYNEQFF. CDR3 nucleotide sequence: TGTGCCAGCAGCCGACTAGAGAATTACAATGAGCAGTTCTTC. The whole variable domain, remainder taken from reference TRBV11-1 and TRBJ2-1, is EAEVAQSPRYKITEKSQAVAFWCDPISGHATLYWYRQILGQGPELLVQFQDESVVDDSQLPKDRFSAERLKGVDSTLKIQPAELGDSAMYLCASSRLENYNEQFFGPGTRLTVL.